Within the sample, the clone carrying this TCR beta chain is medium-sized (0.01 to 0.1%). Its matching antigen is unknown. Time point described: sample taken at primary tumor resection. The V and J ends lost 3 bases and 6 bases respectively, with 14 bases between them. Germline CDR1 reads MNHEY; CDR2 reads SMNVEV (reference sequence). There are 14 residues in the CDR3. The data were taken from a study of spatial heterogeneity in lung cancer. Study-level findings and limits: Tumor mutation count correlated with how many alpha and beta TCRs expanded intratumorally. The counts of expanded TCRs, ubiquitous and regional, tracked ubiquitous and regional nonsynonymous mutations, respectively.

TCRdb passed the 5' RACE reads through MiXCR, listing each CDR3 protein once. The table records about 3,000 distinct CDR3 sequences, roughly 5.7% of them present only once. Sequenced here: lung tumor tissue, sampled at surgery. The clonotype comes from a male donor with early-stage non-small cell lung cancer. The rearrangement joins TRBV27 to TRBJ1-2, with TRBD1 as a possible D gene (5 bases). In DNA form, the CDR3 reads TGTGCCAGCAGTTTTTCTTCAGGGTTAAATGGCTACACCTTC. As protein: CASSFSSGLNGYTF.